Each of the 27 T cell receptor beta chains below was sequenced from the same sample in a study of HIV-infected children after antiretroviral therapy interruption. A 3' RACE protocol on RNA, with unique molecular identifiers, produced the TCR library. From the 3' RACE reads, TCRdb called clonotypes with MiXCR, one entry per CDR3 protein. The repertoire holds about 46,000 distinct CDR3 sequences, with around 4.7% as singletons. Indicated treatment: PENTA 11 planned treatment interruption arm or continuous ART arm. Sequencing was performed on CD45RA+ CD4+ T cells from PBMCs, pooled from several time points, taken from a donor given antiretroviral therapy, either interrupted or continuous. Stated subset: naive CD4+ CD45RA+ CD45RO- T cells. The receptor set was obtained from a pool of human donors with HIV.

The table lists this clonotype with many counts. The V call is TRBV24-1, the J call TRBJ2-6; the D is unclear. This CDR3 has 15 amino acids. Trimming left V 10 bases short and J 0 bases short, with 12 bases between. The germline CDR1 and CDR2 sequences are KGHDR and SFDVKD. CDR3 DNA sequence: TGTGCCACTAGCAGTTCTCGCTCTGGGGCCAACGTCCTGACTTTC. Translation: CATSSSRSGANVLTF.

This clonotype was detected a few times. The CDR3 nucleotides read TGTGCCAGCCGACTCGACACAGATACGCAGTATTTT. Translating it yields CASRLDTDTQYF. The V call is TRBV11-2, the J call TRBJ2-3; D gene unclear. CDR3 length: 12 amino acids. The germline V and J ends were trimmed by 8 bases and 2 bases, with 8 bases remaining between them. In germline, CDR1 is SGHAT, CDR2 FQNNGV.

This clonotype was recorded at least ten times. The J gene is TRBJ2-7, the V gene TRBV19; no definite D call. The CDR3 consists of 14 residues. Trimming took off 4 bases at V and 0 bases at J, with 10 bases between the two ends. Per germline, CDR1 LNHDA and CDR2 SQIVND (reference sequence). CDR3 in DNA: TGTGCCAGTAGTACCCGCGCGAGCTCCTACGAGCAGTACTTC. It encodes CASSTRASSYEQYF.

This clonotype was seen ten or more times. The gene calls are TRBV7-3 and TRBJ2-1; 10 nucleotides align to TRBD2. The ends lost 5 bases at V and 6 bases at J; junction bases unmatched: 7. Germline loops: CDR1 SGHTA, CDR2 FQGTGA. The CDR3 spans 15 residues. The CDR3 nucleotides read TGTGCCAGCAGCCAAGCGGGAGGGCCGCTCAATGAGCAGTTCTTC. This gives the protein CASSQAGGPLNEQFF.

The table lists this clonotype with a few counts. This sequence joins TRBV9 and TRBJ1-5; no reliable D call. The CDR3 loop spans 13 amino acids. Germline CDR1 reads SGDLS; CDR2 reads YYNGEE. The ends were cut back, 4 bases at V and 7 bases at J, with 12 bases in the middle. CDR3 amino acids: CASSSRQSQPQHF. In DNA form, the CDR3 reads TGTGCCAGCAGCTCCCGGCAGAGCCAGCCCCAGCATTTT.

The table lists this clonotype with many counts. The chain carries TRBV20-1 and TRBJ2-7, with 10 bases lining up with TRBD1. Germline V gene lookup returns CDR1 DFQATT and CDR2 SNEGSKA (reference sequence). With V trimmed by 3 bases and J by 4 bases, 3 bases remained unmatched. This CDR3 is 13 amino acids long. This chain's CDR3 is CSASRQGAYEQYF. CDR3 coding DNA: TGCAGTGCTAGCCGACAGGGGGCATACGAGCAGTACTTC.

At least ten counts were recorded for this clonotype. V usage is TRBV6-1 and J usage is TRBJ1-5; unclear D gene. The germline V gene has CDR1 MNHNS and CDR2 SASEGT. Deletions cut 8 bases from V and 5 bases from J, with 13 bases between. This CDR3 contains 13 residues. The CDR3 DNA is TGTGCCAGCGTCACAGCCTTCTATCAGCCCCAGCATTTT. Its protein product is CASVTAFYQPQHF.

This clonotype has more than one count but fewer than ten. V is TRBV2 and J is TRBJ1-4; D not certain. The CDR3 sequence is 12 residues long. CDR1 is SNHLY and CDR2 is FYNNEI in the germline V gene. Trimming cost V 8 bases and J 4 bases, with 8 bases left between them. CDR3 region: CASSWSNEKLFF. CDR3 sequence (DNA): TGTGCCAGCTCATGGAGTAATGAAAAACTGTTTTTT.

This clonotype showed up many times. The chain couples TRBV7-2 to TRBJ1-1; no clear D. Germline assignment: CDR1 SGHTA and CDR2 FQGNSA. The CDR3 sequence is 13 residues long. Trimming stripped 4 bases from V and 6 bases from J, with 12 bases between. DNA for the CDR3: TGTGCCAGCAGCTGGCGCCAGGCCTCTGAAGCTTTCTTT. It codes for CASSWRQASEAFF.

There are many counts of this clonotype. This chain connects TRBV20-1 to TRBJ2-7; D might be TRBD2 (6 bases). V dropped 3 bases and J dropped 3 bases, with 15 bases sitting between them. Germline V gives CDR1 DFQATT, CDR2 SNEGSKA (reference sequence). This CDR3 comprises 14 residues. CDR3 nucleotide sequence: TGCAGTGCTAGTGGGGGGAAAAAGAACTACGAGCAGTACTTC. Its translation: CSASGGKKNYEQYF.

This clonotype was seen ten or more times. The chain couples TRBV6-1 to TRBJ1-5; D is unresolved. Trimming cost V 4 bases and J 7 bases, with 17 bases left between them. CDR1 and CDR2 (germline): MNHNS, SASEGT. There are 15 residues in the CDR3. CDR3: CASSGTRGGRQPQHF. The CDR3 bases are TGTGCCAGCAGTGGGACTCGGGGTGGAAGGCAGCCCCAGCATTTT.

This clonotype was observed at least ten times. The chain employs TRBV10-2 and TRBJ2-6; D ambiguous. Germline assignment: CDR1 WSHSY and CDR2 SAAADI. Trimming removed 2 bases from V and 2 bases from J, with 10 bases in between. CDR3 length: 16 residues. The CDR3 nucleotides are TGCGCCAGCAGTGAGCCGGACCTGGCTGGGGCCAACGTCCTGACTTTC. Translating gives CASSEPDLAGANVLTF.

This clonotype was seen a few times. The gene calls are TRBV28 and TRBJ2-5, with D possibly matching TRBD1 (5 bases). The CDR3 totals 14 residues. The germline CDR1 and CDR2 sequences are MDHEN and SYDVKM. Trimming cost V 6 bases and J 1 base, with 12 bases left between them. The chain's CDR3 is CASRGQGSQETQYF. CDR3 nucleotide sequence: TGTGCCAGCAGGGGGCAGGGCTCCCAAGAGACCCAGTACTTC.

In this sample, this clonotype turned up many times. V and J are TRBV12-3 or TRBV12-4 and TRBJ1-1; D is unclear. Trimming removed 1 base at V and 0 bases at J, with 3 bases between. The CDR3 runs to 13 residues. The CDR3, as DNA: TGTGCCAGCAGTTTAGGGTTGAACACTGAAGCTTTCTTT. Its translation is CASSLGLNTEAFF.

In this sample, this clonotype turned up many times. V is TRBV7-3 and J is TRBJ2-6; D remains unclear. The length of the CDR3 is 18 residues. Trimming shortened V by 1 base and J by 0 bases, and 13 bases separated the two germline ends. The germline CDR1 and CDR2 sequences are SGHTA and FQGTGA. CDR3 DNA: TGTGCCAGCAGCTTAATGCCTACGCAGGCCTCTGGGGCCAACGTCCTGACTTTC. It encodes CASSLMPTQASGANVLTF. Supplemented by reference TRBV7-3 and TRBJ2-6, the full variable domain reads GAGVSQTPSNKVTEKGKYVELRCDPISGHTALYWYRQSLGQGPEFLIYFQGTGAADDSGLPNDRFFAVRPEGSVSTLKIQRTERGDSAVYLCASSLMPTQASGANVLTFGAGSRLTVL.

Here the CDR3 reads CASSQCPNQPQHF. The CDR3 DNA sequence: TGCGCCAGCAGTCAATGCCCCAATCAGCCCCAGCATTTT. The rearrangement uses TRBV23-1 and TRBJ1-5; D call uncertain. TRBV23-1 is identified as an open reading frame with a role that is uncertain. With 1 base removed from V and 3 bases from J, the gap between germline ends came to 4 bases. The CDR3 runs to 13 residues.

This clonotype appeared many times. The CDR3 loop is CASSFRLAGGSGADTQYF. For the CDR3, the DNA is TGTGCCAGCAGCTTCCGACTAGCGGGGGGCTCGGGGGCAGATACGCAGTATTTT. The chain uses TRBV11-2 and TRBJ2-3, with TRBD2 matching over 13 bases. The CDR3 runs to 18 residues. V shed 3 bases and J 4 bases; nucleotides not matched to a gene: 10. CDR1 and CDR2 (germline): SGHAT, FQNNGV.

This clonotype appeared many times. The CDR3 DNA reads as TGTGCCAGCTCACCACTCGAAGGAAGGAACACTGAAGCTTTCTTT. Amino acid sequence: CASSPLEGRNTEAFF. This chain uses TRBV18 with TRBJ1-1, with D unclear. The CDR3 has 15 residues. Trimming stripped 1 base from V and 1 base from J, with 10 bases between. Germline CDR1 is KGHSH and CDR2 is LQKENI.

This clonotype has a count of ten or more. The rearrangement joins TRBV9 to TRBJ2-1; D is ambiguous. The germline CDR1 and CDR2 sequences are SGDLS and YYNGEE. This CDR3 contains 16 residues. V was cut by 4 bases and J by 0 bases, with 14 bases left in between. The CDR3 nucleotides are TGTGCCAGCAGCCGGATTCACCGAAGCTCCTACAATGAGCAGTTCTTC. It specifies CASSRIHRSSYNEQFF.

This clonotype was detected many times. This sequence joins TRBV12-3 or TRBV12-4 and TRBJ2-4; 9 positions agree with TRBD1. J lost 9 bases, V lost 5 bases, and 8 bases had no gene match. This CDR3 spans 14 amino acids. CDR3 in amino acids: CASSEAGTGTIQYF. CDR3 sequence (DNA): TGTGCCAGCAGTGAAGCCGGGACAGGGACCATTCAGTACTTC.

This clonotype has ten or more counts. V gene TRBV2 combines with J gene TRBJ1-1; D uncertain. Deletions cut 4 bases from V and 2 bases from J, with 8 bases between. The CDR3 length is 13 residues. Germline V gene sequence: CDR1 SNHLY, CDR2 FYNNEI. The chain's CDR3 is CASSGAANTEAFF. The CDR3 DNA reads TGTGCCAGCAGTGGGGCCGCCAACACTGAAGCTTTCTTT.

This clonotype was observed many times. V and J are TRBV7-2 and TRBJ1-2; D uncertain. From germline, CDR1 is SGHTA and CDR2 FQGNSA. Trimming shortened V by 6 bases and J by 6 bases, and 17 bases separated the two germline ends. The CDR3 loop spans 14 amino acids. The CDR3 sequence is CASSHPRGRNGYTF. The CDR3 DNA is TGTGCCAGCAGTCACCCCAGAGGGCGGAATGGCTACACCTTC. The entire variable domain, with the rest obtained from reference TRBV7-2 and TRBJ1-2, is as follows: GAGVSQSPSNKVTEKGKDVELRCDPISGHTALYWYRQSLGQGLEFLIYFQGNSAPDKSGLPSDRFSAERTGGSVSTLTIQRTQQEDSAVYLCASSHPRGRNGYTFGSGTRLTVV.

This clonotype was picked up many times. The chain uses TRBV28 and TRBJ2-1, with TRBD2 identical over 7 bases. CDR3 length: 14 residues. V lost 8 bases and J lost 4; bases outside the gene matches: 8. Germline V gene sequence: CDR1 MDHEN, CDR2 SYDVKM. The DNA of the CDR3 is TGTGCCAGCTCCCCTTCGGGGGGATACAATGAGCAGTTCTTC. This sequence encodes CASSPSGGYNEQFF.

This clonotype showed up many times. This chain uses TRBV24-1 with TRBJ2-6, with TRBD1 matching over 7 bases. CDR1 and CDR2 (germline): KGHDR, SFDVKD. The CDR3 consists of 16 residues. V dropped 4 bases and J dropped 6; count of bases not matched to a gene: 8. CDR3 coding DNA: TGTGCCACCAGTGACCGTCGACAGGGCGCGGCCAACGTCCTGACTTTC. It translates to CATSDRRQGAANVLTF.

This clonotype was detected ten times or more. V is TRBV10-3 and J is TRBJ1-6, with no clear D. This CDR3 has 15 residues. Trimming removed 6 bases from V and 5 bases from J, with 14 bases in between. The germline V gene encodes CDR1 ENHRY and CDR2 SYGVKD. DNA of the CDR3: TGTGCCATCAGGACGTCGGAAACCAATAATTCACCCCTCCACTTT. Encoded protein: CAIRTSETNNSPLHF.

The rearrangement links TRBV30 to TRBJ2-3; D is undetermined. This CDR3 region has 17 residues. V was cut by 2 bases and J by 3 bases, with 21 bases left in between. Germline V CDR1 and CDR2: GTSNPN, SVGIG (reference sequence). In DNA, the CDR3 is TGTGCCTGGAGTCACCCTCCAGACTGGTACAAAACAGATACGCAGTATTTT. Residues: CAWSHPPDWYKTDTQYF.

There are many counts of this clonotype. The chain combines TRBV11-3 with TRBJ2-2, with a weak D call TRBD1 (6 bases). CDR1 SGHNT and CDR2 YENEEA come from the germline V gene. V was pared by 4 bases and J by 5 bases, with 8 bases between. The CDR3 consists of 13 residues. DNA for the CDR3: TGTGCCAGCAGCTCTAGGGGGACCGGGGAGCTGTTTTTT. It translates to CASSSRGTGELFF.